These 11 T cell receptor beta chains came from one sample sequenced in a study of molecular identifiers for immune sequencing clone quantification. TCRdb redid the calling of the PCR reads with MiXCR, one entry per CDR3 protein. Found here are more than 35,000 distinct CDR3 sequences, about 19% of them singletons; the top ten hold approximately 1%. The sample was naive CD8+ T cells from blood, with Jurkat cell RNA spiked in. Subset reported: FACS-sorted CD8+CD4-CCR7+CD45RA+ naive T cells. These receptors all come from a human donor in good health. Some libraries in this study had Jurkat cell RNA spiked in.

Details on this clonotype: Possible read error: a much larger clone is one base away. This chain joins TRBV7-9 and TRBJ1-2; TRBD1 is a possible D gene (6 bases). The length of the CDR3 is 19 residues. Germline CDR1 reads SEHNR; CDR2 reads FQNEAQ (reference sequence). Trimming took off 0 bases at V and 6 bases at J, with 26 bases between the two ends. Here the CDR3 DNA reads TGTGCCAGCAGCTTAGCGCTGGGGACAAAAAATGCCCCGCACCATGGCTACACCTTC. Its translation: CASSLALGTKNAPHHGYTF.

This clonotype occurred many times. CDR3 in amino acids: CASSTDRGTTNEKLFF. CDR3 coding DNA: TGTGCCAGCAGCACTGACAGGGGAACAACTAATGAAAAACTGTTTTTT. The genes are TRBV7-9 and TRBJ1-4, with 8 bases matching TRBD1. V gave up 5 bases and J gave up 0 bases; unmatched junction bases: 5. In germline, CDR1 is SEHNR, CDR2 FQNEAQ (reference sequence). The length of the CDR3 is 16 residues.

J is TRBJ2-7 and V is TRBV27, with D perhaps matching TRBD2 (5 bases). The CDR3 is made up of 14 amino acids. Trimming shortened V by 6 bases and J by 5 bases, and 17 bases separated the two germline ends. The germline V gene has CDR1 MNHEY and CDR2 SMNVEV (reference sequence). The CDR3 coding sequence is TGTGCCAGCAGGGGCGACTACGCAAACCACGAGCAGTACTTC. Amino acid sequence: CASRGDYANHEQYF.

As concerns this clonotype: This could be a read error, since a much larger clone is one nucleotide away. The chain recombines TRBV28 with TRBJ2-7; 10 nucleotides match TRBD2. The CDR3 consists of 16 residues. Per the germline V gene, CDR1 is MDHEN and CDR2 is SYDVKM. This chain's CDR3 is CTSSRRRLAGGDEQYF. CDR3 bases: TGTACCAGCAGTCGACGAAGACTAGCGGGTGGGGACGAGCAGTACTTC.

This clonotype has at least ten counts. V gene TRBV11-2 combines with J gene TRBJ2-7; 7 bases line up with TRBD1. Germline CDR1 SGHAT, CDR2 FQNNGV. After removal of 8 bases from V and 0 bases from J, the junction contained 7 bases not matched to a gene. This CDR3 has 14 amino acids. CDR3 sequence reads: CASAYRGASYEQYF. The CDR3 DNA reads as TGTGCCAGCGCCTACAGGGGAGCCTCCTACGAGCAGTACTTC.

This clonotype was counted at least ten times. The rearrangement uses TRBV12-3 or TRBV12-4 and TRBJ2-7; D perhaps matches TRBD1 (6 bases). Trimming pared 5 bases from V and 4 bases from J, leaving 12 bases between. The CDR3 contains 13 residues. In DNA, the CDR3 is TGTGCCAGCAGTCGACAGGAGTTATACGAGCAGTACTTC. Its translation: CASSRQELYEQYF.

This clonotype came up many times. The rearrangement joins TRBV20-1 to TRBJ2-5; 7 nucleotides align to TRBD1. Trimming took 1 base from V and 5 from J; bases not matched to a gene: 4. This CDR3 comprises 13 residues. Germline-derived CDR1 and CDR2 are DFQATT and SNEGSKA (reference sequence). The CDR3 loop is CSARGRGLETQYF. The CDR3 region has the DNA TGCAGTGCTAGAGGCAGGGGGTTGGAGACCCAGTACTTC.

This clonotype was detected ten times or more. V and J are TRBV28 and TRBJ2-3; the match to TRBD2 covers 7 bases. V was clipped by 4 bases and J by 2 bases; unmatched bases: 3. The CDR3 consists of 14 residues. Germline V lookup: CDR1 MDHEN, CDR2 SYDVKM. CDR3 amino acids: CASSSTSLTDTQYF. The CDR3 region has the DNA TGTGCCAGCAGTTCGACTAGCCTCACAGATACGCAGTATTTT.

With regard to this clonotype: Relative to the germline gene, one junction end is altered; a read error may explain this. This chain links TRBV9 with TRBJ2-7; D is unresolved. CDR1 and CDR2 from the germline V gene are SGDLS and YYNGEE. This CDR3 is built from 14 residues. For the CDR3, the DNA is TGTGCCAGCGGCGTATCGCCGGGTTCCTACGAGCAGTACTTC. Translated: CASGVSPGSYEQYF.

This chain links TRBV6-5 with TRBJ2-2; the D is unclear. The CDR3 runs 12 residues. V lost 10 bases to trimming and J lost 5 bases, with 11 bases between them. Per the germline V gene, CDR1 is MNHEY and CDR2 is SVGAGI. CDR3 protein: CATLVGTGELFF. DNA of the CDR3: TGTGCCACCCTTGTGGGAACCGGGGAGCTGTTTTTT.

The V gene is TRBV7-9, the J gene TRBJ2-2, with 8 positions matching TRBD2. Germline values: CDR1 SEHNR, CDR2 FQNEAQ (reference sequence). The V and J ends lost 1 base and 4 bases, in that order; junction bases with no gene match: 8. The CDR3 runs to 17 residues. The CDR3 nucleotides are TGTGCCAGCAGCTTAGTAGGTAGCGGGACACCCACCGGGGAGCTGTTTTTT. Protein product: CASSLVGSGTPTGELFF.